This note documents a single T cell receptor (beta chain) sequence. The data were obtained in a study of control samples from healthy donors and cancer patients. Assay: immunoSEQ multiplex PCR; the TCRdb copy retains only in-frame clones and omits some. The sample yields about 120,000 clones, 70% to 90% seen once. Trimming took off 6 bases at V and 0 bases at J, with 12 bases between the two ends. This CDR3 spans 14 amino acids. Germline V gene sequence: CDR1 SQVTM, CDR2 ANQGSEA. This TCR was recovered from a man between 45 and 60 years old in good health. This chain uses TRBV29-1 with TRBJ1-5; D is ambiguous. Source material: blood. The CDR3 is CSVADGYSNQPQHF. In DNA, the CDR3 is TGCAGCGTAGCGGACGGTTATAGCAATCAGCCCCAGCATTTT.